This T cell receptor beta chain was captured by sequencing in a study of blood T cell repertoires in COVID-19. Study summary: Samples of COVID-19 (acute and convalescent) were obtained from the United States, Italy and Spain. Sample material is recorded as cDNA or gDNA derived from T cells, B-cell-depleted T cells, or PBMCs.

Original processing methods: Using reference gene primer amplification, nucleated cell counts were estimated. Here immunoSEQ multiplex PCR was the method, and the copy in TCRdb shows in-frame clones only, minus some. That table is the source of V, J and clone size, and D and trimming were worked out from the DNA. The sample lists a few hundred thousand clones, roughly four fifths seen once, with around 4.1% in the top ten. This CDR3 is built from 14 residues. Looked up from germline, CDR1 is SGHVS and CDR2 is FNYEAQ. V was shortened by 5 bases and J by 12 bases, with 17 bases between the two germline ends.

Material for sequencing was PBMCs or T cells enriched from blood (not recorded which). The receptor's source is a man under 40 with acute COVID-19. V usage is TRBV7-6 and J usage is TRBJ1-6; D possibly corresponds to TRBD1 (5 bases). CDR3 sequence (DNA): TGTGCCAGCAGCCCCCCTGGGGCCCAGGGACCCCTCCACTTT. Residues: CASSPPGAQGPLHF.